This T cell receptor beta chain came from a study of technical replicates of blood from a few donors. CDR1 is LNHNV and CDR2 is YYDKDF in the germline V gene (reference sequence). The V and J ends lost 3 bases and 4 bases respectively, with 16 bases between them. This CDR3 has 15 residues. Sequenced by immunoSEQ multiplex PCR; TCRdb stores in-frame clones only, minus some. The sample comprises tens of thousands of clones, over 75% of which are singletons, and 0.41% rests with the top ten. V and J are TRBV15 and TRBJ2-7; perhaps TRBD1 as D (6 bases). This TCR derives from a human donor in good health. Material: T cells isolated from PBMCs. CDR3 sequence: CATSRPGHPLYEQYF. In DNA, the CDR3 is TGTGCCACCAGCAGGCCGGGACACCCGCTTTACGAGCAGTACTTC.